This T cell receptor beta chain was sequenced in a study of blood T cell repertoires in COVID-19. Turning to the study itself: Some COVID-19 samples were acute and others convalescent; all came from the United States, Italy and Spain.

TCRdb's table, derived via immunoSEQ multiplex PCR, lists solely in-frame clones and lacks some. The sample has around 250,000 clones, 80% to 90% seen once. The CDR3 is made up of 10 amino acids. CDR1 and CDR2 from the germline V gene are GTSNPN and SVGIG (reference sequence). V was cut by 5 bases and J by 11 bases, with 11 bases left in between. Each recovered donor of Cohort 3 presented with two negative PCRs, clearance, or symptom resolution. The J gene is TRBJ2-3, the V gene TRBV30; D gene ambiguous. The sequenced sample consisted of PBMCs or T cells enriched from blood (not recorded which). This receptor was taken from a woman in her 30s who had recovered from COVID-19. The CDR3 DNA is TGTGCCTGGGGTCGCGAAAGGCAGTATTTT. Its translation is CAWGRERQYF.